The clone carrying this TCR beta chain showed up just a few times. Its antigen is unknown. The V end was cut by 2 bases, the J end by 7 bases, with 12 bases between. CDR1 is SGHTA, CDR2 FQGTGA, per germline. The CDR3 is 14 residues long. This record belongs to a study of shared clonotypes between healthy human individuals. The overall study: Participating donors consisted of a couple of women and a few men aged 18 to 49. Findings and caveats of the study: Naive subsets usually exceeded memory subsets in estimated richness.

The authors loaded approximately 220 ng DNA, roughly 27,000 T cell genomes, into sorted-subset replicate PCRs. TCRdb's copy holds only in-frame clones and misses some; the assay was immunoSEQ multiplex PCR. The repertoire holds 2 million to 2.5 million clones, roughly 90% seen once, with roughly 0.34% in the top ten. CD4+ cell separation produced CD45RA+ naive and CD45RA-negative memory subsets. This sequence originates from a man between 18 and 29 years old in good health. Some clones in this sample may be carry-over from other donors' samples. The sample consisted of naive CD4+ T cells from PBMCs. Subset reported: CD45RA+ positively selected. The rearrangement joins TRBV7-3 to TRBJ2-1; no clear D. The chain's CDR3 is CASSLSSQINEQFF. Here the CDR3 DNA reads TGTGCCAGCAGCTTATCGAGTCAGATTAATGAGCAGTTCTTC.